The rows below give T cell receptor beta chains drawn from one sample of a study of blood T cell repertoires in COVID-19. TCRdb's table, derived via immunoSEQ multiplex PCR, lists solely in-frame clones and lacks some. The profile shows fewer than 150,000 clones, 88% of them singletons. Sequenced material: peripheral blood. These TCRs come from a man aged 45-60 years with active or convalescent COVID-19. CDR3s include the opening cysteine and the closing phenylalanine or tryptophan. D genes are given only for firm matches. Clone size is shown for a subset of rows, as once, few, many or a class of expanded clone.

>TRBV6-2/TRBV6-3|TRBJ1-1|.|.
CASSTGQLYTEAFF
TGTGCCAGCAGTACCGGACAGCTTTACACTGAAGCTTTCTTT
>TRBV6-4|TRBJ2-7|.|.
CASSAEVSYEQYF
TGTGCCAGCAGTGCAGAAGTCTCCTACGAGCAGTACTTC
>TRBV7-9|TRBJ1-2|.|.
CASSLGETGGYTF
TGTGCCAGCAGCCTAGGGGAAACAGGGGGCTACACCTTC
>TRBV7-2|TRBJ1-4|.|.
CASRPPGHYNEKLFF
TGTGCCAGCCGACCGCCGGGACACTATAATGAAAAACTGTTTTTT
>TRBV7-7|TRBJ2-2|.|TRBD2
CASSLGASGSSTGELFF
TGTGCTAGCAGCTTAGGGGCTAGCGGGAGCAGCACCGGGGAGCTGTTTTTT
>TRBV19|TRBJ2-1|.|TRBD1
CASSWGQGSFNEQFF
TGTGCCAGTAGTTGGGGACAGGGGTCTTTCAATGAGCAGTTCTTC
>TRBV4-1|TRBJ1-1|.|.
CASSRIGQTEAFF
TGCGCCAGCAGCCGTATCGGACAAACAGAAGCTTTCTTT
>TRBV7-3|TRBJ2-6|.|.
CASSLIGGGANVLTF
TGTGCCAGCAGCTTAATAGGGGGTGGGGCCAACGTCCTGACTTTC
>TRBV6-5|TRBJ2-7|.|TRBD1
CASRGGQGITYEQYF
TGTGCCAGCAGGGGGGGACAGGGGATCACCTACGAGCAGTACTTC
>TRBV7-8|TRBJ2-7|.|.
CASSASGHSSYEQYF
TGTGCCAGCAGTGCGAGTGGACACTCCTCCTACGAGCAGTACTTC
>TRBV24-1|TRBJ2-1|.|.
CATSDSRPDLEQFF
TGTGCCACCAGTGATTCCCGCCCCGACTTGGAGCAGTTCTTC
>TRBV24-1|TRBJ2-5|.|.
CATSDARYVETQYF
TGTGCCACCAGTGACGCGCGGTATGTGGAGACCCAGTACTTC
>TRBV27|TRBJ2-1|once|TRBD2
CASRGLAGGRLGEQFF
TGTGCCAGCAGAGGGCTAGCGGGAGGCCGGTTGGGTGAGCAGTTCTTC
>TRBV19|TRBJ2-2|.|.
CASSFGPGELFF
TGTGCCAGTAGTTTCGGTCCCGGGGAGCTGTTTTTT
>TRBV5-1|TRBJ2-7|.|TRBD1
CASRRPGQGAREQYF
TGCGCCAGCAGGCGGCCGGGACAGGGGGCGCGAGAGCAGTACTTC
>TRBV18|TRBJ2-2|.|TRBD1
CASSQNRGSAGELFF
TGTGCCAGCTCACAGAACAGGGGATCGGCCGGGGAGCTGTTTTTT
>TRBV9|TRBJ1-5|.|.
CASSVDGQSNQPQHF
TGTGCCAGCAGCGTAGATGGTCAGAGCAATCAGCCCCAGCATTTT
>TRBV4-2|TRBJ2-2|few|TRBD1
CASSQDGTGRTGELFF
TGTGCCAGCAGCCAAGATGGGACAGGGCGGACCGGGGAGCTGTTTTTT
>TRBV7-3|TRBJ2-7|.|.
CASSVDSSSYEQYF
TGTGCCAGCAGCGTCGACAGCTCCTCCTACGAGCAGTACTTC
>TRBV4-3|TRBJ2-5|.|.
CASSQDRGRGDQETQYF
TGCGCCAGCAGCCAAGATCGGGGGAGAGGAGACCAAGAGACCCAGTACTTC
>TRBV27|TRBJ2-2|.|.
CASSLYPGNTGELFF
TGTGCCAGCAGTTTATATCCAGGGAACACCGGGGAGCTGTTTTTT
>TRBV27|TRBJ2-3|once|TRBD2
CASRKTSGRVTDTQYF
TGTGCCAGCAGAAAGACTAGCGGGAGGGTCACAGATACGCAGTATTTT
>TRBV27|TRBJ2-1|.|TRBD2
CASSPPGGLEFNNEQFF
TGTGCCAGCAGTCCCCCTGGGGGACTAGAGTTCAACAATGAGCAGTTCTTC
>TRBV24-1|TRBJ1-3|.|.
CATSDGGAGSGNTIYF
TGTGCCACCAGTGACGGAGGTGCGGGCTCTGGAAACACCATATATTTT
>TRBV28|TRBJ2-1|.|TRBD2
CASSPSSTSGIYNEQFF
TGTGCCAGCAGTCCTTCCTCCACTAGCGGGATTTACAATGAGCAGTTCTTC
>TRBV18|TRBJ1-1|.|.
CASSLTDTEAFF
TGTGCCAGCTCGCTGACAGACACTGAAGCTTTCTTT
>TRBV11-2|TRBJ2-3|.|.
CASSLGSQGVFSDTQYF
TGTGCCAGCAGCTTAGGAAGTCAGGGTGTTTTTTCAGATACGCAGTATTTT
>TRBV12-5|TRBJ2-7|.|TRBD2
CASGLSHGLAEYEQYF
TGTGCTAGTGGTCTATCGCATGGACTAGCGGAGTACGAGCAGTACTTC
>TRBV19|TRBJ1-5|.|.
CASSIWGRAQPQHF
TGTGCCAGTAGTATTTGGGGGAGGGCCCAGCCCCAGCATTTT
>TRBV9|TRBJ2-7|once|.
CASSVGDKSSYEQYF
TGTGCCAGCAGCGTAGGGGACAAGAGCTCCTACGAGCAGTACTTC
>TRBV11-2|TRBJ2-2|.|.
CASSLGQANTGELFF
TGTGCCAGCAGCTTAGGACAGGCAAACACCGGGGAGCTGTTTTTT
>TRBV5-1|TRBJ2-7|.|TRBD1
CASSSGQYYEQYF
TGCGCCAGCAGCTCGGGACAGTACTACGAGCAGTACTTC
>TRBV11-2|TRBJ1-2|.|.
CASRSTGGYGYTF
TGTGCCAGCAGATCGACAGGAGGTTATGGCTACACCTTC
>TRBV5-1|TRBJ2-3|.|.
CASSLGQTGDTQYF
TGCGCCAGCAGCTTGGGACAAACGGGGGATACGCAGTATTTT
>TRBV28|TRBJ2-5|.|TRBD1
CASSFQRTGGRETQYF
TGTGCCAGCAGCTTCCAAAGGACAGGGGGACGAGAGACCCAGTACTTC
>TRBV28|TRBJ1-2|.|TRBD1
CASSLTGVNGYTF
TGTGCCAGCAGCCTGACAGGGGTCAATGGCTACACCTTC